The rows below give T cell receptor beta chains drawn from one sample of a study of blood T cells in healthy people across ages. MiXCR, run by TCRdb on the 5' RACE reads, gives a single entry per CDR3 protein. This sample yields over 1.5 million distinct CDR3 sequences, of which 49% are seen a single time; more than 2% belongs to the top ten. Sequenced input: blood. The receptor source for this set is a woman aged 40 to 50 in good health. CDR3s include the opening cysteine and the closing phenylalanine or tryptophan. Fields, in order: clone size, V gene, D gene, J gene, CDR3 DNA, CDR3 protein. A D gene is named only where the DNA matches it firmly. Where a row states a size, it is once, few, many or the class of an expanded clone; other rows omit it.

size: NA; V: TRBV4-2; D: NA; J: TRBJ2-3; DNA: TGTGCCAGCAGCCAATATCGGGAAGTGTCGGATACGCAGTATTTT; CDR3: CASSQYREVSDTQYF
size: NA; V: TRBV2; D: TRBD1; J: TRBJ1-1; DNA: TGTGCCAGCAGTGATAACAGGGGGGACACTGAAGCTTTCTTT; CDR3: CASSDNRGDTEAFF
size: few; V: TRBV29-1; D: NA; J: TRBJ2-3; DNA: TGCAGCGTGTCCCGGGCCGCCGGCCGCACAGATACGCAGTATTTT; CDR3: CSVSRAAGRTDTQYF
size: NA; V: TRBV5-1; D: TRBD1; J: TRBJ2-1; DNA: TGCGCCAGCAGCTGGGAGACAGGGCCCCCCTACAATGAGCAGTTCTTC; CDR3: CASSWETGPPYNEQFF
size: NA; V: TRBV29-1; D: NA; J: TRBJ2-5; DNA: TGCAGCTTTTCAGGTTCCCAAGAGACCCAGTACTTC; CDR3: CSFSGSQETQYF
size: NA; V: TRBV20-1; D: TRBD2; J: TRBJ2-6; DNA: TGCAGTGCTACATATCCCGGGACTAGCGGGGGTGACTCTGGGGCCAACGTCCTGACTTTC; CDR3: CSATYPGTSGGDSGANVLTF
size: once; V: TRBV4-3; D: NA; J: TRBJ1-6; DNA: TGCGCCAGCAGCCAAGATCGGGAGGGAGTGGAGAATTCACCCCTCCACTTT; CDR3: CASSQDREGVENSPLHF
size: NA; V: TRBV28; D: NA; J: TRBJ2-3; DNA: TGTGCCAGTACAACCCCCTCGGTTACTAGCACAGATACGCAGTATTTT; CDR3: CASTTPSVTSTDTQYF
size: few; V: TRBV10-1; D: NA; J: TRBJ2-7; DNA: TGCGCCAGCAGTGAGGGCACGACCTACGAGCAGTACTTC; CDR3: CASSEGTTYEQYF
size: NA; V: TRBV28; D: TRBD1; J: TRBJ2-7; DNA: TGTGCCAGCGTCCCGGGACAGCTATACGAGCAGTACTTC; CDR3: CASVPGQLYEQYF
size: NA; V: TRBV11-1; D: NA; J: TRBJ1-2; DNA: TGTGCCAGCAGCTTAGGCAAGTTCGGCTACACCTTC; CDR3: CASSLGKFGYTF